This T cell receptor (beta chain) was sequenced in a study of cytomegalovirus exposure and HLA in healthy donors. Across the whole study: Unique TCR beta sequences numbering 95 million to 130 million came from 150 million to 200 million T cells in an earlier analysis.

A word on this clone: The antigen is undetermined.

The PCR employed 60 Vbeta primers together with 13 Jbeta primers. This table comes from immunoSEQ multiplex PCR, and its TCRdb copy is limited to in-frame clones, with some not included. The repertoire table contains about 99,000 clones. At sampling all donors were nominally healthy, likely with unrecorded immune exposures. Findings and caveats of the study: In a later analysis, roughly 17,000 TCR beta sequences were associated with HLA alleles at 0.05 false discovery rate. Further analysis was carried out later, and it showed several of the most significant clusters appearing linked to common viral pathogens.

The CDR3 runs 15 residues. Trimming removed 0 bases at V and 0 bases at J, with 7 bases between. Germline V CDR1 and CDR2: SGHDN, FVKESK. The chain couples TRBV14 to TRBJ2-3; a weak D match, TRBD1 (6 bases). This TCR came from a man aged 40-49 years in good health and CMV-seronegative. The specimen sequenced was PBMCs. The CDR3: CASSQEGASTDTQYF. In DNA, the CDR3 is TGTGCCAGCAGCCAAGAGGGGGCAAGCACAGATACGCAGTATTTT.